The clone carrying this TCR beta chain was found once. Documented time point: blood at routine non-recurrence follow-up after resection. The CDR3 covers 13 residues. Trimming took 9 bases from V and 1 from J; bases not matched to a gene: 5. Germline V lookup: CDR1 SGDLS, CDR2 YYNGEE. The entry originates in a study of spatial heterogeneity in lung cancer. Looking at the study overall: TCR and UMI combinations that were unique each appeared, on average, more than ten times in raw reads.

TCRdb reprocessed the 5' RACE reads with MiXCR, giving one entry per CDR3 protein. The sample includes tens of thousands of distinct CDR3 sequences, 19% of them seen just once. The starting material was PBMCs, obtained at follow-up. The gene calls are TRBV9 and TRBJ1-1; 8 bases match TRBD1. The sequence was obtained from a male donor with early-stage non-small cell lung cancer. CDR3 loop: CATGTGWNTEAFF. The DNA of the CDR3 is TGTGCCACCGGGACAGGCTGGAACACTGAAGCTTTCTTT.